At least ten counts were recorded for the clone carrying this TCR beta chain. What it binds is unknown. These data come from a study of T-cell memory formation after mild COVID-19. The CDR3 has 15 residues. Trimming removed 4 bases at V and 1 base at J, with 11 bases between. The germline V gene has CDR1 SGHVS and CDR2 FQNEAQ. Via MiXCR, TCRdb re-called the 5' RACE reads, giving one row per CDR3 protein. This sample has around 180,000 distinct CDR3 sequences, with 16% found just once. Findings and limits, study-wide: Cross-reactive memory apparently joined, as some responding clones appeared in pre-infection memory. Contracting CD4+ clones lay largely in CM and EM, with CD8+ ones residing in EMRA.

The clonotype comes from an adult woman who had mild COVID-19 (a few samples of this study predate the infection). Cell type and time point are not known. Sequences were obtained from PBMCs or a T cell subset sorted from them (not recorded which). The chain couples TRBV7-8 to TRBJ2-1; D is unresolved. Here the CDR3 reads CASSSPLGSYNEQFF. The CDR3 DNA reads TGTGCCAGCAGCTCTCCCCTTGGTTCCTACAATGAGCAGTTCTTC.